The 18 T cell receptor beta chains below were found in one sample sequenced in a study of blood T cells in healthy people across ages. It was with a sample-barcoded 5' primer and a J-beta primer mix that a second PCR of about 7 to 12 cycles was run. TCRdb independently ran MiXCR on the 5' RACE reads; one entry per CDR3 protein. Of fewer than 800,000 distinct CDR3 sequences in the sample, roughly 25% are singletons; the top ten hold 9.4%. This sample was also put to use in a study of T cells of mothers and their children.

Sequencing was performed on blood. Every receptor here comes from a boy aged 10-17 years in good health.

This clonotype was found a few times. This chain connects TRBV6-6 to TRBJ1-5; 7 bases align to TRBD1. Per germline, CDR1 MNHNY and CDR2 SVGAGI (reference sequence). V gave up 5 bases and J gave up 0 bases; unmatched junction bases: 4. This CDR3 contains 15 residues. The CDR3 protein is CASSAHRGSNQPQHF. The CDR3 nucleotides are TGTGCCAGCAGTGCCCACAGGGGTAGCAATCAGCCCCAGCATTTT.

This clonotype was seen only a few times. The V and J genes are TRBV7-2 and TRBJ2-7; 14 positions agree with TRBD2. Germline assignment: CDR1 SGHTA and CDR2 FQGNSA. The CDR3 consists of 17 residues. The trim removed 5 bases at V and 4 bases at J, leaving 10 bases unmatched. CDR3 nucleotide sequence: TGTGCCAGCAGCCGAAGGGGACTAGCGGGGGCAAAATACGAGCAGTACTTC. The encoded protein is CASSRRGLAGAKYEQYF.

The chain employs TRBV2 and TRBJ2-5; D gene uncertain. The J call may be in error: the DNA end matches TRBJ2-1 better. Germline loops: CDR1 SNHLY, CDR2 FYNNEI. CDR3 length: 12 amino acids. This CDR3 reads CASSEALAEQFF. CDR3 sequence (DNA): TGTGCCAGCAGTGAAGCGCTCGCTGAGCAGTTCTTC.

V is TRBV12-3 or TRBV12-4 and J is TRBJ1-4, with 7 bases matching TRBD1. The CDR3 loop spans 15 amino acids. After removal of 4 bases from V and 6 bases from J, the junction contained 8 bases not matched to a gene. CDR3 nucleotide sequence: TGTGCCAGCAGTTACGGGGACAGCGGCGATGAAAAACTGTTTTTT. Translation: CASSYGDSGDEKLFF.

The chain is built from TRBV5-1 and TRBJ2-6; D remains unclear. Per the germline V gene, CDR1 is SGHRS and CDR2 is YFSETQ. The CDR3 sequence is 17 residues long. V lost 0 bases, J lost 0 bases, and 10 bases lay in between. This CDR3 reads CASSLVLSFSGANVLTF. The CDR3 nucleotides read TGCGCCAGCAGCTTGGTGCTCAGTTTCTCTGGGGCCAACGTCCTGACTTTC.

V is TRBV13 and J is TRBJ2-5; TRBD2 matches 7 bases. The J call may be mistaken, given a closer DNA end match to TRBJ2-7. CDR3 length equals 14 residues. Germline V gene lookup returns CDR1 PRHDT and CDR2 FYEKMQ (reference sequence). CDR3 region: CASSPFLGGYEQYF. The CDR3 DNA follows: TGTGCCAGCAGCCCATTCCTGGGAGGGTACGAGCAGTACTTC.

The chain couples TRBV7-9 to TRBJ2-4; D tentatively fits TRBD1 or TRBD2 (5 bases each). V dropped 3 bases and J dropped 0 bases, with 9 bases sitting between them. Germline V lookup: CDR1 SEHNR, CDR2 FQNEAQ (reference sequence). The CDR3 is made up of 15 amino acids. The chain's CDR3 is CASSLGTVAKNIQYF. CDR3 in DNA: TGTGCCAGCAGCTTGGGGACGGTAGCCAAAAACATTCAGTACTTC.

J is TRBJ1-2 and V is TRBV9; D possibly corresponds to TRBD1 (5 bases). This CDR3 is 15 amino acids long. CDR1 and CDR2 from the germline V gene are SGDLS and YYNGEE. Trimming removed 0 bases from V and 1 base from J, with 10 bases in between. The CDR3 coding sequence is TGTGCCAGCAGCGTAGAGGCCGGGGGTAACTATGGCTACACCTTC. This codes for CASSVEAGGNYGYTF. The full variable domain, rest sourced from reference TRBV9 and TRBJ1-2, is DSGVTQTPKHLITATGQRVTLRCSPRSGDLSVYWYQQSLDQGLQFLIQYYNGEERAKGNILERFSAQQFPDLHSELNLSSLELGDSALYFCASSVEAGGNYGYTFGSGTRLTVV.

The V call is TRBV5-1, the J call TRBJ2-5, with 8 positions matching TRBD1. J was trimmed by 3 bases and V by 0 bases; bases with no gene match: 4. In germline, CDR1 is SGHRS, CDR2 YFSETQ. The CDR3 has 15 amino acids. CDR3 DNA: TGCGCCAGCAGCTTGGCCAGGGGGCTCGAAGAGACCCAGTACTTC. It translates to CASSLARGLEETQYF.

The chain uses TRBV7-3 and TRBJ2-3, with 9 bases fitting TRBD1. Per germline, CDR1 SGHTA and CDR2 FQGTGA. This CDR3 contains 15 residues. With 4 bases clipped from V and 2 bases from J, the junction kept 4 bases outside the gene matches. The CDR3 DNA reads TGTGCCAGCAGCTCGCGGACAGGGGCCACAGATACGCAGTATTTT. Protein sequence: CASSSRTGATDTQYF.

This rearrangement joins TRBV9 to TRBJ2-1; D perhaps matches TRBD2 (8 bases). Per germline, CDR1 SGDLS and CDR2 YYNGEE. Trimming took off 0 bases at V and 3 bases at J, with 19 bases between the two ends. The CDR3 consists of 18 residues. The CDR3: CASSVARQGLGGYNEQFF. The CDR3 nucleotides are TGTGCCAGCAGCGTAGCTCGACAGGGACTAGGCGGCTACAATGAGCAGTTCTTC.

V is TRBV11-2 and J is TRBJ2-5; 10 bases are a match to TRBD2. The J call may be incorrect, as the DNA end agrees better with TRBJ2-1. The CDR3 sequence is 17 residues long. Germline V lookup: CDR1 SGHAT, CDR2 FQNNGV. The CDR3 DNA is TGTGCCAGCAGCTTAGATCCTTGGACTAGCGGATACAATGAGCAGTTCTTC. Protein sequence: CASSLDPWTSGYNEQFF.

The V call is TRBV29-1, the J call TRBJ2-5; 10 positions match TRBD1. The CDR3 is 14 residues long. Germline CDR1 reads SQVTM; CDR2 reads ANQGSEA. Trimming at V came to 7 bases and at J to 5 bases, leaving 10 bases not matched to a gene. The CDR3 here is CSARRQGAWETQYF. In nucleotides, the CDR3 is TGCAGCGCCCGCCGACAGGGGGCATGGGAGACCCAGTACTTC.

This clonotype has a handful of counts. In DNA form, the CDR3 reads TGCGCCAGCAGCCCGACAGGGGCATCCTCTGGGGCCAACGTCCTGACTTTC. This sequence encodes CASSPTGASSGANVLTF. This chain connects TRBV5-1 to TRBJ2-6; 8 bases line up with TRBD1. The CDR3 spans 17 residues. The V gene's germline CDR1 is SGHRS and CDR2 YFSETQ. The V gene end was trimmed by 4 bases and the J gene end by 0 bases; junction bases not matched to a gene: 6.

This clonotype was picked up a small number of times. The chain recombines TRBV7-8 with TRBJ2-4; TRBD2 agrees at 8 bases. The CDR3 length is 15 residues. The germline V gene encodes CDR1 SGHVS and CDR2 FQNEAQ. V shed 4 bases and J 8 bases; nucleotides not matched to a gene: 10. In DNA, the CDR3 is TGTGCCAGCAGCTCCGAGCGGGAGATATCCGACATTCAGTACTTC. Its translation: CASSSEREISDIQYF.

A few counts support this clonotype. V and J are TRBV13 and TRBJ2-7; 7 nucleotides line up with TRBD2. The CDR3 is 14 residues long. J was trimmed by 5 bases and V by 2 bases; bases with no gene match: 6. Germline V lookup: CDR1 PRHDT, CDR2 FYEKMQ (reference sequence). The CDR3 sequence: CASSLSLRGNEQYF. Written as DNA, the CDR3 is TGTGCCAGCAGCTTAAGTCTGCGGGGGAACGAGCAGTACTTC.

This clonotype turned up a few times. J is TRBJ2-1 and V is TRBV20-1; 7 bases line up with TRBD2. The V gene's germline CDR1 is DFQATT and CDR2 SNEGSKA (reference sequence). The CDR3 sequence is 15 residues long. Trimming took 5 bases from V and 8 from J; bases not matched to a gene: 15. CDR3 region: CSAFGGGTTTYEQFF. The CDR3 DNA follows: TGCAGTGCTTTTGGCGGGGGAACTACTACCTATGAGCAGTTCTTC.

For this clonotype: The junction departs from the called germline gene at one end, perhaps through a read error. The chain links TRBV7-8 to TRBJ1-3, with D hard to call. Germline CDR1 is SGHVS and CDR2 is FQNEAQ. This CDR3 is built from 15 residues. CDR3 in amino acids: CARSLTITSGNTIYF. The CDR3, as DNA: TGTGCCAGAAGCTTGACAATTACCTCTGGAAACACCATATATTTT.